The rows below give T cell receptor beta chains drawn from one sample of a study of PD-L1 blockade in urothelial cancer. Clones were sequenced by immunoSEQ multiplex PCR, and TCRdb holds only the in-frame ones, with some missing. The table lists about 80,000 clones, approximately 80% of them singletons. The input for sequencing was PBMCs, taken around atezolizumab (anti-PD-L1) treatment. These receptors came from a middle-aged man with urothelial cancer. Each CDR3 is given with its conserved first and last residue. A D gene is named only where the DNA matches it firmly. Clone size is given for some rows only: seen once, a few or many times, or a class if the clone is expanded.

d_call | clone_size | j_call | v_call | cdr3_nt | cdr3_aa
- | - | TRBJ2-1 | TRBV9 | TGTGCCAGCAGCCCCAGCGGCGTGGGCAATGGGCAGTTCTTC | CASSPSGVGNGQFF
- | - | TRBJ1-3 | TRBV5-6 | TGTGCCAGCAGCATCCGTCCCCTATCCGGAAACACCATATATTTT | CASSIRPLSGNTIYF
- | once | TRBJ2-3 | TRBV29-1 | TGCAGCGTTGAAGTGACTCCGCCCGATACGCAGTATTTT | CSVEVTPPDTQYF
- | - | TRBJ2-7 | TRBV4-3 | TGCGCCAGCAGCCAAAATACTAGGACGGCCTACGAGCAGTACTTC | CASSQNTRTAYEQYF
TRBD1 | - | TRBJ1-2 | TRBV30 | TGTGCCGCGACAGGGGGGGGGAATGGCTACACCTTC | CAATGGGNGYTF
- | - | TRBJ2-7 | TRBV5-8 | TGTGCCAGCAGCGGGGAATCTCGCGTCCTAGGGGGCTACGAGCAGTACTTC | CASSGESRVLGGYEQYF
TRBD2 | - | TRBJ2-1 | TRBV5-4 | TGTGCCAGCAGCTTGGGCCTAGCGGGAAACAATGAGCAGTTCTTC | CASSLGLAGNNEQFF
- | - | TRBJ2-1 | TRBV5-1 | TGCGCCAGCAGCTTACCCAGGGGTCAGAACAATGAGCAGTTCTTC | CASSLPRGQNNEQFF
TRBD1 | medium-sized | TRBJ1-1 | TRBV25-1 | TGTGCCAGCAGTACGCCGGGACAGGGAGAAGCTTTCTTT | CASSTPGQGEAFF
TRBD1 | - | TRBJ1-2 | TRBV28 | TGTGCCATCAAAAATTCGGGCAGGGGGCTCTATGGCTACACCTTC | CAIKNSGRGLYGYTF
- | - | TRBJ2-5 | TRBV6-5 | TGTGCCAGCAGCAAGACGCGGGCCAGGCAAGAGACCCAGTACTTC | CASSKTRARQETQYF
- | - | TRBJ1-4 | TRBV19 | TGTGCCAGTAGGGGCTTCGGAAGAAGTGAAAAACTGTTTTTT | CASRGFGRSEKLFF
- | - | TRBJ2-7 | TRBV11-2 | TGTGCCAGCAGCTTAGGGCAGTTCTACGAGCAGTACTTC | CASSLGQFYEQYF
- | once | TRBJ1-1 | TRBV5-1 | TGCGCCAGTACCGGCGGGGGGAACACTGAAGCTTTCTTT | CASTGGGNTEAFF
- | - | TRBJ2-5 | TRBV6-5 | TGTGCCACCCGAAAGGGGGACGTACATAAGACCCAGTACTTC | CATRKGDVHKTQYF
TRBD1 | - | TRBJ1-2 | TRBV25-1 | TGTGCCAGCAGACAGGGGGCCAGAGGTGGCTACACCTTC | CASRQGARGGYTF
TRBD1 | - | TRBJ1-2 | TRBV5-1 | TGCGCCAGCAGCCGGGACAGGGGGCCAATTGGCTACACCTTC | CASSRDRGPIGYTF
- | - | TRBJ1-3 | TRBV28 | TGTGCCAGCACCCCTCCCTCCGGTTCTGGAAACACCATATATTTT | CASTPPSGSGNTIYF
- | - | TRBJ2-1 | TRBV2 | TGTGCCAGCAGTGCTTTCAATGAGCAGTTCTTC | CASSAFNEQFF
- | - | TRBJ2-5 | TRBV7-8 | TGTGCCAGCAGCTCCCAGGGAGAGACCCAGTACTTC | CASSSQGETQYF
- | - | TRBJ2-1 | TRBV14 | TGTGCCAGCAGCCAACCTTCGACAATGAGTCCGTTCTTC | CASSQPSTMSPFF
TRBD1 | - | TRBJ2-6 | TRBV30 | TGTGCCTGGAGTGGAGACGGGACAGGGACTGGGGCCAACGTCCTGACTTTC | CAWSGDGTGTGANVLTF
- | - | TRBJ2-7 | TRBV27 | TGTGCCAGCTCCCACAGCCTGAACTACGAGCAGTACTTC | CASSHSLNYEQYF
- | - | TRBJ2-6 | TRBV28 | TGTGCCAGCAGTTCTGCAGGGGCAGAAGTTGGGGCCAACGTCCTGACTTTC | CASSSAGAEVGANVLTF
TRBD2 | - | TRBJ2-3 | TRBV5-1 | TGCGCCAGCAGCTTGGCGGGGCGGGAGACAGATACGCAGTATTTT | CASSLAGRETDTQYF
TRBD2 | - | TRBJ2-2 | TRBV6-5 | TGTGCCAGCAGTTCAGCGGGAGCGGGCACCGGGGAGCTGTTTTTT | CASSSAGAGTGELFF
- | - | TRBJ2-2 | TRBV5-1 | TGCGCCAGCAGCTTGGTGCCGGGAGTTGGCACCGGGGAGCTGTTTTTT | CASSLVPGVGTGELFF
- | - | TRBJ1-2 | TRBV28 | TGTGCCAGCAGCCCCTCGACAGCCACCTATGGCTACACCTTC | CASSPSTATYGYTF
- | - | TRBJ1-4 | TRBV28 | TGTGCCAGCACCTACGGGGGGGGAAATGAAAAACTGTTTTTT | CASTYGGGNEKLFF
- | - | TRBJ2-7 | TRBV19 | TGTGCCAGTGGCCCGCAGTTTGCCGACGAGCAGTACTTC | CASGPQFADEQYF
- | - | TRBJ2-3 | TRBV7-3 | TGTGCCAGCAGTCCGACAGACACAGATACGCAGTATTTT | CASSPTDTDTQYF
- | - | TRBJ1-5 | TRBV18 | TGTGCCAGCTCACCACCGGGGGGAAAAAAACAGCCCCAGCATTTT | CASSPPGGKKQPQHF
- | - | TRBJ1-5 | TRBV4-3 | TGCGCCAGCAGCCAAGACCGGGGAAATCAGCCCCAGCATTTT | CASSQDRGNQPQHF
TRBD1 | few | TRBJ2-7 | TRBV6-1 | TGTGCCAGCCGGAAGAATACAGGGGGCTCCGAGCAGTACTTC | CASRKNTGGSEQYF
TRBD1 | - | TRBJ2-3 | TRBV15 | TGTGCCACCAGTTATCCAGGGGGCCGGGATACGCAGTATTTT | CATSYPGGRDTQYF
- | - | TRBJ1-5 | TRBV28 | TGTGCCAGCACCTTTGTGACAGCCCGCAATCAGCCCCAGCATTTT | CASTFVTARNQPQHF
TRBD1 | - | TRBJ1-2 | TRBV5-4 | TGTGCCAGCAGCTTGGGGGGGGACAGAGGTTACTATGGCTACACCTTC | CASSLGGDRGYYGYTF
TRBD2 | - | TRBJ2-5 | TRBV5-1 | TGCGCCAGCAGCTTGCCCCCTTTACTAGCGGCCAAAGAGACCCAGTACTTC | CASSLPPLLAAKETQYF
TRBD2 | - | TRBJ2-3 | TRBV6-4 | TGTGCCAGCAGCGTAGGACTAGCGGGAGTGGGAGATACGCAGTATTTT | CASSVGLAGVGDTQYF
- | - | TRBJ1-1 | TRBV11-2 | TGTGCCAGCAGCTTAAATTGGCGGGGGAACACTGAAGCTTTCTTT | CASSLNWRGNTEAFF
TRBD1 | few | TRBJ2-1 | TRBV5-1 | TGCGCCAGCAGCTTGGCCGACAGGGGCCCCTACAATGAGCAGTTCTTC | CASSLADRGPYNEQFF
TRBD2 | - | TRBJ2-3 | TRBV5-1 | TGCGCCAGCAGCCTACTAGCGGGGGGAGTAGATACGCAGTATTTT | CASSLLAGGVDTQYF
TRBD2 | - | TRBJ2-7 | TRBV30 | TGTGCCTGGAGTGTATCGGGACTAGCGGGACAAAACGAGCAGTACTTC | CAWSVSGLAGQNEQYF
TRBD2 | few | TRBJ2-3 | TRBV19 | TGTGCCAGTAGTAAGGGAGGGAGAGGGGATACGCAGTATTTT | CASSKGGRGDTQYF
- | - | TRBJ1-5 | TRBV21-1 | TGTGCCAGCAGCACGAGACTAGACATGATGGTGGTTCAGCCCCAGCATTTT | CASSTRLDMMVVQPQHF
TRBD1 | - | TRBJ2-3 | TRBV30 | TGTGCCTGTGAAAACAGGGGCCACACAGATACGCAGTATTTT | CACENRGHTDTQYF
- | few | TRBJ2-6 | TRBV6-5 | TGTGCCATCAGGAGGTCTGGGGCCAACGTCCTGACTTTC | CAIRRSGANVLTF
- | - | TRBJ1-4 | TRBV7-2 | TGTGCCAGCAGCTTGCAGGGTTTTGCTAATGAAAAACTGTTTTTT | CASSLQGFANEKLFF
- | - | TRBJ2-7 | TRBV6-5 | TGTGCCAGCAGTTACGCCCGGGTAGGGGACGAGCAGTACTTC | CASSYARVGDEQYF
TRBD1 | - | TRBJ2-5 | TRBV5-4 | TGTGCCAGCAGCTTCCGGGACAGGGGGATCCAAGAGACCCAGTACTTC | CASSFRDRGIQETQYF
TRBD1 | - | TRBJ1-5 | TRBV9 | TGTGCCAGCAGCGTAGGAGGACAGGGAAGTCAGCCCCAGCATTTT | CASSVGGQGSQPQHF
TRBD1 | few | TRBJ1-1 | TRBV18 | TGTGCCAGTTCCCGCAGGGGGAGCACTGAAGCTTTCTTT | CASSRRGSTEAFF
TRBD1 | - | TRBJ2-1 | TRBV7-2 | TGTGCCAGCAGCTCAGGGGGAAATGAGCAGTTCTTC | CASSSGGNEQFF
- | - | TRBJ1-2 | TRBV5-4 | TGTGCCAGCAGCCAATTTCAGTTAAACTATGGCTACACCTTC | CASSQFQLNYGYTF
TRBD1 | - | TRBJ2-7 | TRBV30 | TGTGCCTGGGGGTGGACAGGGGACGAGCAGTACTTC | CAWGWTGDEQYF
TRBD1 | - | TRBJ1-4 | TRBV27 | TGTGCCAGCAGTTCAGACAGGGGTACTAATGAAAAACTGTTTTTT | CASSSDRGTNEKLFF
- | once | TRBJ2-6 | TRBV6-1 | TGTGCCAGCACCGTAGGACTCCCCGGGGCCAACGTCCTGACTTTC | CASTVGLPGANVLTF